The TCR beta chain described here comes from a study of human T cells and chemical hapten exposure. Study findings and constraints: Significantly more large CDR3 similarity clusters were formed by expanded TCRs than by controls.

Sample time point: patch test 1, 2 weeks after DPC sensitization. Described treatment: therapeutic diphenylcyclopropenone sensitization with weekly scalp DPC. CDR1 is DFQATT and CDR2 is SNEGSKA in the germline V gene (reference sequence). The V end was cut by 6 bases, the J end by 0 bases, with 13 bases between. The CDR3 has 14 residues. This clonotype came up a few times. Antigen specificity is unknown. MiXCR, applied by TCRdb to the RACE reads, yields one record per CDR3 protein. The data show 350,000 or so distinct CDR3 sequences, about 7% seen once. The chain recombines TRBV20-1 with TRBJ2-3; D is perhaps TRBD1 (5 bases). The source of this sequence is a young woman with alopecia areata. Some clones in this sample may be carry-over from other donors' samples. The sequences come from whole blood, collected in connection with sensitization to the hapten diphenylcyclopropenone (DPC). CDR3 loop: CSAMGRVSTDTQYF. The DNA of the CDR3 is TGCAGTGCAATGGGCAGGGTGAGCACAGATACGCAGTATTTT.